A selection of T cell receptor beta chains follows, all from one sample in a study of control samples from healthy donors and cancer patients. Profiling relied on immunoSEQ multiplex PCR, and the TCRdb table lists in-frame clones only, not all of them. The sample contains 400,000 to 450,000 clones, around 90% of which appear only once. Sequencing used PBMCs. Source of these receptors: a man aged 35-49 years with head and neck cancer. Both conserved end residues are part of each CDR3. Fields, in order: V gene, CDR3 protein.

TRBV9,CASSGREGAGRNTGELFF
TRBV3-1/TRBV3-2,CASSQDTLHQAIGYTQYF
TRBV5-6,CASSFVAQSSYNSPLHF
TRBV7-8,CASSFLTGNTIYF
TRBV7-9,CASSSSGGRGGADTQYF
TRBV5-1,CASSPSTSGSSTDTQYF
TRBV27,CASNSRTGIFNSPLHF
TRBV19,CASSPGQVSYEQYF
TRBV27,CASSLGHSGNTIYF
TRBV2,CASSAGGEQYF
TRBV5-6,CASSLGSGLAFF
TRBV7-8,CASSLGDIANYGYTF
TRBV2,CASSEGPYNEQFF
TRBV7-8,CASSMGGLFYGYTF
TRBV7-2,CASTGGESPSYEQYF
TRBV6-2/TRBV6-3,CASSLTGPTQETQYF
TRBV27,CASSPLDSGPYEEQYF
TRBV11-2,CASSGRIGRDEQYF
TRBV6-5,CASSYSPSGDTEQFF
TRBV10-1,CASSSGQGLTDTQYF
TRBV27,CASRRGGEETQYF
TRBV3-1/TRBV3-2,CASSQEARCDSEPEAFF
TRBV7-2,CASSLVYTESSGNTIYF
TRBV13,CASSSSGGDRELFF
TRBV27,CASSSGFGYTF
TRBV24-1,CATARTGTTNNEQFF
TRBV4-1,CASSQVGLAGDTNTGELFF
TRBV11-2,CASSLPGTGGVEQFF
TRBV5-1,CASSLSQSSGNTIYF
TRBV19,CASSMTGDQPQHF
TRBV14,CASSQGYEQYF
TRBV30,CAWEDSDRNTIYF
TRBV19,CATGRGQYNSPLHF
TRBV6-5,CASSYPGGYEQYF
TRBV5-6,CASSFPGQGARETQYF
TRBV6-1,CASSDAGGRYEQYF
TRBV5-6,CASSRAGQGSIPLHF
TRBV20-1,CSGPMGEKLFF
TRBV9,CASSGDLRSPLHF